The table lists the clone carrying this TCR beta chain with many counts. Its antigen is not identified. This record comes from a study of T-cell memory formation after mild COVID-19. Study results and limitations: Contracting CD8+ clones were enriched in EMRA, CD4+ mainly in CM and EM. Later expanders leaned toward CD4+, whereas clones contracting from day 15 to 85 were balanced CD4/CD8.

TCRdb independently ran MiXCR on the 5' RACE reads; one entry per CDR3 protein. Found here are tens of thousands of distinct CDR3 sequences, approximately 13% of them singletons; the top ten hold over 25%. This TCR was sampled from an adult woman who had mild COVID-19 (a few samples of this study predate the infection). Cell type and time point are not known. The sample taken for sequencing was PBMCs or a T cell subset sorted from them (not recorded which).

The DNA of the CDR3 is TGCGCCAGCAGCCAGGATCGGACTAGCGGGACAGATACGCAGTATTTT. The encoded protein is CASSQDRTSGTDTQYF. J is TRBJ2-3 and V is TRBV4-3; TRBD2 matches at 11 bases. The CDR3 extends over 16 amino acids. Trimming took 3 bases from V and 3 from J; bases not matched to a gene: 5. Per germline, CDR1 LGHNA and CDR2 YSLEER.